The 27 T cell receptor beta chains in this list originate from one sample, sequenced in a study of cytomegalovirus exposure and HLA in healthy donors. The PCR was carried out with 60 Vbeta primers and 13 Jbeta primers. Measured with immunoSEQ multiplex PCR; TCRdb has only the in-frame clones, and not every one. Of roughly 180,000 clones in the sample, less than 90% were seen once. Specimen: PBMCs. The receptor source for this set is a woman in her fifties or sixties in good health and CMV-seropositive.

This clone showed up just once. J is TRBJ2-1 and V is TRBV27; the match to TRBD2 covers 7 bases. The CDR3 spans 16 residues. Looked up from germline, CDR1 is MNHEY and CDR2 is SMNVEV (reference sequence). Germline trimming cut 2 bases from V and 6 bases from J; bases unmatched to any gene: 10. The CDR3 region is CASSLISGRPFNEQFF. CDR3 DNA sequence: TGTGCCAGCAGTTTAATTTCCGGGAGGCCGTTCAATGAGCAGTTCTTC.

The J gene is TRBJ2-1, the V gene TRBV4-3, with 7 bases lining up with TRBD2. The germline V gene has CDR1 LGHNA and CDR2 YSLEER. Germline trimming cut 0 bases from V and 2 bases from J; bases unmatched to any gene: 7. The CDR3 is 17 residues long. The CDR3 here is CASSQDRRLAPYNEQFF. Written as DNA, the CDR3 is TGCGCCAGCAGCCAAGATCGTAGACTAGCTCCCTACAATGAGCAGTTCTTC.

The chain joins TRBV27 to TRBJ2-7, with 10 positions matching TRBD1. The germline gives CDR1 MNHEY, CDR2 SMNVEV (reference sequence). The length of the CDR3 is 15 residues. V lost 4 bases and J lost 3; bases outside the gene matches: 6. CDR3 region: CASSWGGDRGYEQYF. The DNA of the CDR3 is TGTGCCAGCAGTTGGGGGGGGGACAGGGGCTACGAGCAGTACTTC.

The count of this clone is one. The chain couples TRBV5-1 to TRBJ2-7, with 14 bases fitting TRBD2. The V and J ends lost 4 bases and 9 bases, in that order; junction bases with no gene match: 9. Germline V gene lookup returns CDR1 SGHRS and CDR2 YFSETQ. This CDR3 is 15 amino acids long. The CDR3 region is CASSTGTSGSTRQYF. The CDR3 DNA reads as TGCGCCAGCAGCACAGGGACTAGCGGGAGCACACGGCAGTACTTC.

This chain links TRBV28 with TRBJ1-2, with 7 bases matching TRBD1. Losses at the gene ends were 4 bases for V and 7 bases for J; bases not matched to a gene: 0. The CDR3 loop spans 11 amino acids. CDR1 and CDR2 (germline): MDHEN, SYDVKM. The chain's CDR3 is CASSYRGGYTF. The CDR3 nucleotides are TGTGCCAGCAGTTACAGGGGTGGCTACACCTTC.

CDR3 bases: TGTGCCAGCAGTTCGGCGGGGTGGCGAGAGCTAGCCAAAAACATTCAGTACTTC. Amino acid sequence: CASSSAGWRELAKNIQYF. The chain couples TRBV2 to TRBJ2-4; possibly TRBD2 for D (6 bases). The ends were cut back, 5 bases at V and 0 bases at J, with 20 bases in the middle. The CDR3 contains 18 residues. Germline values: CDR1 SNHLY, CDR2 FYNNEI.

V usage is TRBV9 and J usage is TRBJ1-3, with D perhaps matching TRBD1 (6 bases). CDR3 length: 17 residues. CDR1 is SGDLS and CDR2 is YYNGEE in the germline V gene. Trimming cost V 3 bases and J 2 bases, with 18 bases left between them. CDR3 nucleotide sequence: TGTGCCAGCAGCGCTCGATCATCAGGGGACCCTGGAAACACCATATATTTT. It specifies CASSARSSGDPGNTIYF. Supplemented by reference TRBV9 and TRBJ1-3, the full variable domain reads DSGVTQTPKHLITATGQRVTLRCSPRSGDLSVYWYQQSLDQGLQFLIQYYNGEERAKGNILERFSAQQFPDLHSELNLSSLELGDSALYFCASSARSSGDPGNTIYFGEGSWLTVV.

The rearrangement uses TRBV5-1 and TRBJ2-1, with a possible D match to TRBD2 (5 bases). Trimming removed 1 base at V and 5 bases at J, with 16 bases between. Germline-derived CDR1 and CDR2 are SGHRS and YFSETQ. The CDR3 totals 16 residues. CDR3 in DNA: TGCGCCAGCAGCTTGAATTCCGGGGTGCGGAACAATGAGCAGTTCTTC. Protein sequence: CASSLNSGVRNNEQFF.

In its sample, this clone was seen once. The chain links TRBV19 to TRBJ1-2, with 10 bases aligning to TRBD1. Unmatched junction bases numbered 5, after V lost 3 bases and J lost 4 bases. Germline values: CDR1 LNHDA, CDR2 SQIVND (reference sequence). The CDR3 has 15 residues. CDR3 DNA: TGTGCCAGTAGTATTTCGAGGACAGGGGGCTATGGCTACACCTTC. Its protein product is CASSISRTGGYGYTF.

This clone has more than one count but fewer than ten. The genes are TRBV29-1 and TRBJ1-4, with 9 bases matching TRBD1. The CDR3 sequence is 12 residues long. The germline CDR1 and CDR2 sequences are SQVTM and ANQGSEA. J was trimmed by 8 bases and V by 7 bases; bases with no gene match: 5. This CDR3 is CSAGQGAEKLFF. In DNA, the CDR3 is TGCAGCGCGGGACAGGGTGCCGAAAAACTGTTTTTT.

The V and J genes are TRBV7-2 and TRBJ2-2, with D maybe TRBD1 (6 bases). Deletions cut 1 base from V and 3 bases from J, with 12 bases between. The CDR3 loop spans 16 amino acids. Germline lookup yields CDR1 SGHTA and CDR2 FQGNSA. This CDR3 reads CASSLDPDSYTGELFF. In DNA form, the CDR3 reads TGTGCCAGCAGCTTAGACCCGGACAGCTACACCGGGGAGCTGTTTTTT.

This clone was counted only a few times. The V call is TRBV21-1, the J call TRBJ1-2; TRBD1, the table's D call, was not compared with the DNA. TRBV21-1 is described as a pseudogene. The CDR3 covers 13 residues. The DNA for the CDR3 is TGTGCCAGCAGCGAGGGACAGGGGAATGGCTACACCTTC. Protein: CASSEGQGNGYTF.

In regard to this clone: The same CDR3 can be traced to other DNA sequences in this sample. The J gene is TRBJ2-7, the V gene TRBV6-1; 8 bases align to TRBD2. Trimming took 6 bases from V and 2 from J; bases not matched to a gene: 6. Germline values: CDR1 MNHNS, CDR2 SASEGT. The CDR3 is 14 amino acids. CDR3 bases: TGTGCCAGCAGGGAGCGGGGGCAGGCCTACGAGCAGTACTTC. Translating gives CASRERGQAYEQYF.

The V and J genes are TRBV7-2 and TRBJ1-5; 7 bases are shared with TRBD1. Trimming at V came to 5 bases and at J to 5 bases, leaving 6 bases not matched to a gene. CDR1 and CDR2 (germline): SGHTA, FQGNSA. The CDR3 totals 14 residues. CDR3 protein: CASSLLTGDQPQHF. In nucleotides, the CDR3 is TGTGCCAGCAGCCTTCTCACAGGGGATCAGCCCCAGCATTTT. Supplemented by reference TRBV7-2 and TRBJ1-5, the full variable domain reads GAGVSQSPSNKVTEKGKDVELRCDPISGHTALYWYRQSLGQGLEFLIYFQGNSAPDKSGLPSDRFSAERTGGSVSTLTIQRTQQEDSAVYLCASSLLTGDQPQHFGDGTRLSIL.

This chain connects TRBV5-1 to TRBJ1-1, with D possibly TRBD1 on 6 matching bases. Trimming took 4 bases from V and 11 from J, leaving 15 bases between them. Per germline, CDR1 SGHRS and CDR2 YFSETQ. This CDR3 has 12 residues. CDR3 in amino acids: CASSRGQQAAFF. CDR3 nucleotides: TGCGCCAGCAGCCGGGGACAACAGGCCGCTTTCTTT.

The V and J genes are TRBV7-9 and TRBJ2-5; the match to TRBD2 covers 10 bases. The CDR3 sequence is 16 residues long. The ends lost 4 bases at V and 4 bases at J; junction bases unmatched: 9. Germline assignment: CDR1 SEHNR and CDR2 FQNEAQ (reference sequence). DNA for the CDR3: TGTGCCAGCAGCTCGACTGCTAGCGGGGGAGGAGAGACCCAGTACTTC. As protein: CASSSTASGGGETQYF.

V and J are TRBV4-1 and TRBJ2-7; 10 nucleotides agree with TRBD1. The CDR3 contains 16 residues. Germline values: CDR1 MGHRA, CDR2 YSYEKL. Trimming cost V 0 bases and J 3 bases; bases outside gene matches: 5. CDR3 residues: CASSQETRTGGYEQYF. The CDR3 DNA follows: TGCGCCAGCAGCCAAGAGACACGGACAGGGGGCTACGAGCAGTACTTC.

At least ten counts were recorded for this clone. The chain recombines TRBV19 with TRBJ1-5; perhaps TRBD1 as D (5 bases). The CDR3 contains 15 residues. V was pared by 3 bases and J by 2 bases, with 11 bases between. Per germline, CDR1 LNHDA and CDR2 SQIVND (reference sequence). The DNA for the CDR3 is TGTGCCAGTAGTATTATGGAAGGGGGCAATCAGCCCCAGCATTTT. Protein product: CASSIMEGGNQPQHF. Drawing the rest from reference TRBV19 and TRBJ1-5, the complete variable domain is DGGITQSPKYLFRKEGQNVTLSCEQNLNHDAMYWYRQDPGQGLRLIYYSQIVNDFQKGDIAEGYSVSREKKESFPLTVTSAQKNPTAFYLCASSIMEGGNQPQHFGDGTRLSIL.

Comments on this clone: This sample includes further DNA sequences coding for the same CDR3. The genes are TRBV6-5 and TRBJ2-5; 9 positions agree with TRBD2. CDR3 length: 15 residues. The germline V gene has CDR1 MNHEY and CDR2 SVGAGI. V lost 2 bases, J lost 4 bases, and 5 bases stayed unmatched. The CDR3 sequence is CASSYRSGGRETQYF. The CDR3, as DNA: TGTGCCAGCAGTTACCGTAGCGGGGGAAGAGAGACCCAGTACTTC.

This sequence joins TRBV28 and TRBJ2-1; D gene uncertain. The germline gives CDR1 MDHEN, CDR2 SYDVKM. This CDR3 has 15 residues. V was cut by 3 bases and J by 1 base, with 10 bases left in between. The CDR3 spells CASSFFRSSYNEQFF. The DNA for the CDR3 is TGTGCCAGCAGTTTCTTCCGCAGTTCCTACAATGAGCAGTTCTTC.

V is TRBV30 and J is TRBJ2-7; possible D gene TRBD2, 5 bases. The V gene lost 4 bases and the J gene lost 4 bases, with 20 bases spanning the gap. The CDR3 loop spans 15 amino acids. CDR1 is GTSNPN, CDR2 SVGIG, per germline (reference sequence). DNA for the CDR3: TGTGCCTGGACCCCCCGGGGTATTCTAAAGTACGAGCAGTACTTC. It codes for CAWTPRGILKYEQYF.

This clone was recorded only once. The genes are TRBV7-2 and TRBJ1-5, with 7 bases matching TRBD1. Germline V gives CDR1 SGHTA, CDR2 FQGNSA. The CDR3 runs to 16 residues. Trimming at V came to 1 base and at J to 6 bases, leaving 9 bases not matched to a gene. The CDR3 here is CASSLGTSTGSQPQHF. CDR3 nucleotides: TGTGCCAGCAGCTTAGGAACATCGACAGGGAGTCAGCCCCAGCATTTT.

The chain has TRBV6-5 and TRBJ2-2; 7 nucleotides align to TRBD2. The CDR3 spans 15 residues. V shed 6 bases and J 6 bases; nucleotides not matched to a gene: 10. Germline CDR1 and CDR2: MNHEY and SVGAGI. The CDR3 reads CASSSPTAGAGELFF. CDR3 DNA: TGTGCCAGCAGCTCCCCCACGGCGGGGGCCGGGGAGCTGTTTTTT.

The J gene is TRBJ2-1, the V gene TRBV4-2, with 16 bases fitting TRBD2. Germline V gene sequence: CDR1 LGHNA, CDR2 YNFKEQ. V gave up 3 bases and J gave up 4 bases; unmatched junction bases: 0. There are 16 residues in the CDR3. CDR3 loop: CASSQGLAGGYNEQFF. In DNA form, the CDR3 reads TGTGCCAGCAGCCAGGGACTAGCGGGGGGGTACAATGAGCAGTTCTTC.

The V call is TRBV6-1, the J call TRBJ1-4; D ambiguous. In germline, CDR1 is MNHNS, CDR2 SASEGT. The ends were cut back, 7 bases at V and 8 bases at J, with 11 bases in the middle. The CDR3 has 12 amino acids. CDR3 in DNA: TGTGCCAGCACCTCGTTGGGCGAAAAACTGTTTTTT. Translation gives CASTSLGEKLFF.

CDR3 loop: CASRLQGAPTTEAFF. As DNA, the CDR3 is TGTGCCAGCAGGCTACAGGGGGCGCCGACCACTGAAGCTTTCTTT. The chain has TRBV6-5 and TRBJ1-1; 9 bases match TRBD1. V gave up 6 bases and J gave up 4 bases; unmatched junction bases: 9. Looked up from germline, CDR1 is MNHEY and CDR2 is SVGAGI. The CDR3 loop spans 15 amino acids.

The chain couples TRBV6-1 to TRBJ1-2, with no clear D. Germline values: CDR1 MNHNS, CDR2 SASEGT. The V end was cut by 7 bases, the J end by 6 bases, with 18 bases between. This CDR3 has 14 residues. The CDR3 DNA reads as TGTGCCAGCAAAATTAGTACGACGCGGGATGGCTACACCTTC. Residues: CASKISTTRDGYTF.